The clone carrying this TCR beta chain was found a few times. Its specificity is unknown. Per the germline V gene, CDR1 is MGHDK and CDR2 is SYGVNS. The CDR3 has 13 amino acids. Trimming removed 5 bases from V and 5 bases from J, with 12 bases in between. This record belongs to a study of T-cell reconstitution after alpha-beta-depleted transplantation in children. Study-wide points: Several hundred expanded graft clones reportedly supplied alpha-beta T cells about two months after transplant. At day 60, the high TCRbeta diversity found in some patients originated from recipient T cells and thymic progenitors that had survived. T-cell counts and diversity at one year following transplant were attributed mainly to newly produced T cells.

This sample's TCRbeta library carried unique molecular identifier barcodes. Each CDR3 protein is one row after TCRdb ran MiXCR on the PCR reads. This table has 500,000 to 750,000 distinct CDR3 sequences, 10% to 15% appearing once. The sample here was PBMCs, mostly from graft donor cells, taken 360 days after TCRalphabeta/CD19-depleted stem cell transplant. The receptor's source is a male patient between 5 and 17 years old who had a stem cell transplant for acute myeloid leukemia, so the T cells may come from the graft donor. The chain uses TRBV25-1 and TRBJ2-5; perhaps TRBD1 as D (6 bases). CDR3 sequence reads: CASSYWGQETQYF. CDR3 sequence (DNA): TGTGCCAGCAGTTACTGGGGGCAGGAGACCCAGTACTTC.